These 2 T cell receptor beta chains were sequenced from one sample in a study of blood T cell repertoires in COVID-19. Profiling relied on immunoSEQ multiplex PCR, and the TCRdb table lists in-frame clones only, not all of them. The sample has some 170,000 clones; about 85% are singletons. Input material: peripheral blood. The receptors come from a man aged 40-49 years with acute or convalescent COVID-19.

The rearrangement joins TRBV5-1 to TRBJ1-1; D gene ambiguous. The V gene lost 5 bases and the J gene lost 1 base, with 15 bases spanning the gap. Germline values: CDR1 SGHRS, CDR2 YFSETQ. The CDR3 covers 15 residues. As DNA, the CDR3 is TGCGCCAGCAGGGAGGGATCAAGATCGAACACTGAAGCTTTCTTT. Amino acids: CASREGSRSNTEAFF.

This chain uses TRBV5-4 with TRBJ2-1; 15 nucleotides line up with TRBD2. The V segment lost 5 bases and the J segment 9 bases; nucleotides outside the gene matches: 9. This CDR3 comprises 16 residues. CDR1 is SGHNT, CDR2 YYREEE, per germline (reference sequence). CDR3 coding DNA: TGTGCCAGCAGTCCCGGGACTAGCGGGGGGCGGGGTGAGCAGTTCTTC. The encoded protein is CASSPGTSGGRGEQFF.